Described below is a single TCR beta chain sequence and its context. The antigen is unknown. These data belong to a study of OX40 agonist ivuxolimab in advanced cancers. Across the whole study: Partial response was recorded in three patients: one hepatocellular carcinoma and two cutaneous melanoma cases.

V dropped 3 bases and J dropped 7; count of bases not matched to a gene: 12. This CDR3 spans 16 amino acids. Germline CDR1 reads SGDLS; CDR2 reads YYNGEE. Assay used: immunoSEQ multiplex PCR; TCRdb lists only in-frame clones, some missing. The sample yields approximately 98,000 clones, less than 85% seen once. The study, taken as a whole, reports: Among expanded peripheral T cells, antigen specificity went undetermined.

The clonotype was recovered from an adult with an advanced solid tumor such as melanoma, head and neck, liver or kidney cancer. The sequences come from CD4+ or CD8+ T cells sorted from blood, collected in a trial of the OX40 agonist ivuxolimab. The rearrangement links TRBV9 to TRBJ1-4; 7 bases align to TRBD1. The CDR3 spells CASSATGAAYGEKLFF. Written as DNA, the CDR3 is TGTGCCAGCAGCGCTACAGGGGCCGCCTACGGTGAAAAACTGTTTTTT.